This note documents a single T cell receptor (beta chain) sequence. The data originate from a study of coeliac disease. Germline CDR1 is SGHVS and CDR2 is FNYEAQ. The germline V and J ends were trimmed by 1 base and 6 bases, with 7 bases remaining between them. The CDR3 runs 13 residues. Generated by immunoSEQ multiplex PCR, the TCRdb table keeps only in-frame clones and is missing some. Of some 6,200 clones listed, around 70% were seen once; the top ten hold roughly 9.2%. The TCR comes from an older man with active celiac disease. The sample consisted of lymphocytes from the gut lamina propria. The chain combines TRBV7-6 with TRBJ2-1, with D possibly being TRBD1 (6 bases). CDR3 coding DNA: TGTGCCAGCAGCTTAGACAGGGCCAATGAGCAGTTCTTC. Translated: CASSLDRANEQFF.